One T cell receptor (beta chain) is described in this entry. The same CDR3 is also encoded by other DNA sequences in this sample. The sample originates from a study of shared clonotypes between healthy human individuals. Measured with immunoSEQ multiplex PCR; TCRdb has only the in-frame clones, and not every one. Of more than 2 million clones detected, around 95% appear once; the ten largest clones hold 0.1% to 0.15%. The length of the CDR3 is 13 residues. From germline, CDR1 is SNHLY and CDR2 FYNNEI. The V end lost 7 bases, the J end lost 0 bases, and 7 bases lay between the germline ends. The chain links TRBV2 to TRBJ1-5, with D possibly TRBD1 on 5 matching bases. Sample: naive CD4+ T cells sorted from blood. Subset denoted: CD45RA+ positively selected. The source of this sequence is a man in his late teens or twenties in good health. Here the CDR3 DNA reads TGTGCCAGCACTAGGGGTAGCAATCAGCCCCAGCATTTT. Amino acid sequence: CASTRGSNQPQHF.